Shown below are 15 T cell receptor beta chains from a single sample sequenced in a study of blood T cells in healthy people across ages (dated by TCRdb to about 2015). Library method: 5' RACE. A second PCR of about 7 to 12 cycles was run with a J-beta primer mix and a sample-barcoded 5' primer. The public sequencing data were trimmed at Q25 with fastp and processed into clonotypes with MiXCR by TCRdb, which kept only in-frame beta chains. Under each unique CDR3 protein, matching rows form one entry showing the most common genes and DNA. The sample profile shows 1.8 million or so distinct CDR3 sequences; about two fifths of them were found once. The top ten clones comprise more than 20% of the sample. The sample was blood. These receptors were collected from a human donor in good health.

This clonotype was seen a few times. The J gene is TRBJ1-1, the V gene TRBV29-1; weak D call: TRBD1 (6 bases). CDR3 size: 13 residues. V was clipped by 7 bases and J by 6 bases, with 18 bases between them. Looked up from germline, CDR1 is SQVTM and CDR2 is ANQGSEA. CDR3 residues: CSAHGQYVSEAFF. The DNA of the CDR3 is TGCAGCGCCCACGGACAGTATGTTTCTGAAGCTTTCTTT.

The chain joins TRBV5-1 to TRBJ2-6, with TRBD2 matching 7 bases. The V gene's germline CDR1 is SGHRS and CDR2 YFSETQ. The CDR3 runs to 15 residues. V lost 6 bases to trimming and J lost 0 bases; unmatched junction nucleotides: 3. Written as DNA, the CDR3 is TGCGCCAGCATTCCGGGGGGCTCTGGGGCCAACGTCCTGACTTTC. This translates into CASIPGGSGANVLTF.

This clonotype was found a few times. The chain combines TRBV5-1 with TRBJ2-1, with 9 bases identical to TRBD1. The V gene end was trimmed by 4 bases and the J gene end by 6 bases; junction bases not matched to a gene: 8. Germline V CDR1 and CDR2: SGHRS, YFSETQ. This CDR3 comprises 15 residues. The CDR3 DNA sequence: TGCGCCAGCAGCCCGGGGGACAGGGACGGCAATGAGCAGTTCTTC. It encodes CASSPGDRDGNEQFF.

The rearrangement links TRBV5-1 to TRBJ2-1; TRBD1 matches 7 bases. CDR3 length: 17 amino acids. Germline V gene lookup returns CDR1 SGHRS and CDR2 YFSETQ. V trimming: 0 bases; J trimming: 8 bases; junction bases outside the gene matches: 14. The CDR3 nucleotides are TGCGCCAGCAGCTTGGCCGTAGGCACAGGGGATATAGATGAGCAGTTCTTC. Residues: CASSLAVGTGDIDEQFF.

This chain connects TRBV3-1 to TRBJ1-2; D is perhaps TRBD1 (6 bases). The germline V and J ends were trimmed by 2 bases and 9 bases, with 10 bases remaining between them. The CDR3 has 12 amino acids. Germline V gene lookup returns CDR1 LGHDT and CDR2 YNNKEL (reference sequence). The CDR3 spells CASSQSQGSYTF. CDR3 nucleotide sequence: TGTGCCAGCAGCCAATCTCAGGGGAGCTACACCTTC.

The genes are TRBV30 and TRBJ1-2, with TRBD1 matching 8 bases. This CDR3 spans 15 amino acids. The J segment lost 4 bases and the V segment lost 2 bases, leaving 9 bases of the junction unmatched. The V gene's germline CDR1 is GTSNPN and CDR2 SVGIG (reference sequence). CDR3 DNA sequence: TGTGCCTGGAGTCCCGACAGGGGCCCTGGCTATGGCTACACCTTC. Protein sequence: CAWSPDRGPGYGYTF.

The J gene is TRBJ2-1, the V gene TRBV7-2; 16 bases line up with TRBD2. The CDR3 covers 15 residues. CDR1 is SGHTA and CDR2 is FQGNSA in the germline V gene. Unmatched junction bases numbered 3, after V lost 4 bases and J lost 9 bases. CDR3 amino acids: CASSSGLAGGPEQFF. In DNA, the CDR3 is TGTGCCAGCAGCTCGGGACTAGCGGGGGGGCCTGAGCAGTTCTTC.

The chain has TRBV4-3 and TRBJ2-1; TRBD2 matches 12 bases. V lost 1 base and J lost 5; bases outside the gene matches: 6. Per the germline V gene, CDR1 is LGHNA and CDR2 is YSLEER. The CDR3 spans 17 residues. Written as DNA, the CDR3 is TGCGCCAGCAGCCAAGGGACTAGCGGGGCCATGAACAATGAGCAGTTCTTC. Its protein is CASSQGTSGAMNNEQFF.

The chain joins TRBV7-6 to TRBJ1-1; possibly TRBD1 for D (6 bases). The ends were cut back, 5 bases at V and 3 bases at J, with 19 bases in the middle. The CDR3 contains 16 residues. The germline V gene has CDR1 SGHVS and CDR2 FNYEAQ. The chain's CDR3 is CASSPRPVQGYTEAFF. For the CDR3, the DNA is TGTGCCAGCAGCCCCAGACCAGTACAGGGCTACACTGAAGCTTTCTTT.

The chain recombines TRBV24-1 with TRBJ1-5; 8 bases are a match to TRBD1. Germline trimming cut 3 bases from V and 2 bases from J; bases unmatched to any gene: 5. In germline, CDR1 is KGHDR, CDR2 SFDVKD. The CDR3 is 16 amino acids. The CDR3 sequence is CATSDPRTGRNQPQHF. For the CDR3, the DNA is TGTGCCACCAGTGATCCCCGGACAGGGCGCAATCAGCCCCAGCATTTT.

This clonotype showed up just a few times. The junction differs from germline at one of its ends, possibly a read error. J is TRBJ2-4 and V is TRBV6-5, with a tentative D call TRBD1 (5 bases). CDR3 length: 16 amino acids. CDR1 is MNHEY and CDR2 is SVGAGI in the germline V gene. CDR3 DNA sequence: TGTGCCAGCAGCTACTCGACAGATATAGCCAAAAACATTCAGTACTTC. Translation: CASSYSTDIAKNIQYF.

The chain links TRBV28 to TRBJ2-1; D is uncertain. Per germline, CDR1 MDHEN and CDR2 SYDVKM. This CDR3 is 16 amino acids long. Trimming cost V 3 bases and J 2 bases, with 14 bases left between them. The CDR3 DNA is TGTGCCAGCAGTTTTTTTAGTTCTCCCGCCTACAATGAGCAGTTCTTC. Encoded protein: CASSFFSSPAYNEQFF.

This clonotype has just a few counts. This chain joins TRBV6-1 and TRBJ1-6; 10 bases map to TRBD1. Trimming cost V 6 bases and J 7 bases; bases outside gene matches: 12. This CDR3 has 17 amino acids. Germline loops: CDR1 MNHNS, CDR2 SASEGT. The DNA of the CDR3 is TGTGCCAGCAGCCCAACCTCCGGGACAGGGGACAATTCACCCCTCCACTTT. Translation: CASSPTSGTGDNSPLHF.

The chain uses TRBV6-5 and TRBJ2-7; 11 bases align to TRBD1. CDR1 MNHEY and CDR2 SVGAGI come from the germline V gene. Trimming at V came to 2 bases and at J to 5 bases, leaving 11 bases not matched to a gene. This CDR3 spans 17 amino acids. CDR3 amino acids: CASSYGPYRTGGNEQYF. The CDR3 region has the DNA TGTGCCAGCAGTTACGGCCCGTATAGGACAGGGGGCAACGAGCAGTACTTC.

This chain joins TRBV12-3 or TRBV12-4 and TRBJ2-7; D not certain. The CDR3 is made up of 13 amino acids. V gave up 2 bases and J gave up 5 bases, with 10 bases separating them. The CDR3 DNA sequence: TGTGCCAGCAGTTTATCTAGGAAAGACGAGCAGTACTTC. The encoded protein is CASSLSRKDEQYF.